A single sample gave rise to the 14 T cell receptor beta chains below, sequenced in a study of regulatory T cells in long-lasting Graves disease. Relying on iRepertoire HTBI primers and Arm-PCR of CDR3 regions, the team built TCR beta libraries. TCRdb used MiXCR to reprocess the multiplex PCR reads, holding one entry per CDR3 protein. The sample holds hundreds of thousands of distinct CDR3 sequences; roughly a fifth are singletons and the top ten take 14%. The time point denotes: persistent/refractory GD, antithyroid drugs over 5 years with positive TRAb. From PBMCs, RNA was extracted and then used to make the TCR library. Sequences were derived from peripheral blood mononuclear cells (PBMCs), sampled when the disease was refractory, from a patient treated with antithyroid drugs. The receptors come from a female donor with Graves disease.

This chain connects TRBV20-1 to TRBJ2-3, with 13 nucleotides matching TRBD2. Germline CDR1 and CDR2: DFQATT and SNEGSKA (reference sequence). The CDR3 loop spans 17 amino acids. J was trimmed by 6 bases and V by 1 base; bases with no gene match: 10. The DNA for the CDR3 is TGCAGTGCTAGAGGACCCCCGGGACTAGCGGGAACTGATACGCAGTATTTT. Amino acids: CSARGPPGLAGTDTQYF.

This clonotype was observed a few times. The V and J genes are TRBV12-3 or TRBV12-4 and TRBJ2-1, with a possible D match to TRBD1 (6 bases). V lost 6 bases to trimming and J lost 3 bases, with 18 bases between them. The CDR3 covers 16 residues. The CDR3 DNA reads as TGTGCCAGCAGCCCTCCGACGGGACAAGACTACAATGAGCAGTTCTTC. Translating gives CASSPPTGQDYNEQFF.

The rearrangement links TRBV20-1 to TRBJ1-1; D is unclear. The CDR3 covers 15 residues. Germline V gene lookup returns CDR1 DFQATT and CDR2 SNEGSKA (reference sequence). V lost 0 bases and J 1 base, leaving 12 bases between the germline ends. CDR3: CSARDRRTANTEAFF. The DNA for the CDR3 is TGCAGTGCTAGAGATCGAAGGACGGCGAACACTGAAGCTTTCTTT.

CDR3 protein: CASSFDRGPSTF. CDR3 bases: TGTGCCAGCAGCTTCGACAGGGGCCCTAGTACCTTC. The chain has TRBV7-2 and TRBJ1-2; the match to TRBD1 covers 8 bases. This CDR3 has 12 residues. Germline V CDR1 and CDR2: SGHTA, FQGNSA. V trimming: 3 bases; J trimming: 14 bases; junction bases outside the gene matches: 8. The entire variable domain, with the rest obtained from reference TRBV7-2 and TRBJ1-2, is as follows: GAGVSQSPSNKVTEKGKDVELRCDPISGHTALYWYRQSLGQGLEFLIYFQGNSAPDKSGLPSDRFSAERTGGSVSTLTIQRTQQEDSAVYLCASSFDRGPSTFGSGTRLTVV.

In its sample, this clonotype was seen many times. This chain uses TRBV5-1 with TRBJ2-7; the D is unclear. Between the trimmed V and J ends, which lost 4 bases and 2 bases, there was a span of 10 bases. The CDR3 is 13 residues long. The germline gives CDR1 SGHRS, CDR2 YFSETQ. As DNA, the CDR3 is TGCGCCAGCAGCAGCGCCAGGACCTACGAGCAGTACTTC. Protein product: CASSSARTYEQYF.

There are many counts of this clonotype. The chain links TRBV19 to TRBJ2-7; D ambiguous. The CDR3 is 13 residues long. The V and J ends lost 3 bases and 0 bases respectively, with 6 bases between them. Germline assignment: CDR1 LNHDA and CDR2 SQIVND (reference sequence). The CDR3 region has the DNA TGTGCCAGTAGTATGGAAATCTCCTACGAGCAGTACTTC. Translated, it gives CASSMEISYEQYF. Using reference TRBV19 and TRBJ2-7 for the parts outside the CDR3, the full variable domain is DGGITQSPKYLFRKEGQNVTLSCEQNLNHDAMYWYRQDPGQGLRLIYYSQIVNDFQKGDIAEGYSVSREKKESFPLTVTSAQKNPTAFYLCASSMEISYEQYFGPGTRLTVT.

V and J are TRBV25-1 and TRBJ1-6, with D unresolved. V was shortened by 5 bases and J by 6 bases, with 14 bases between the two germline ends. CDR3 length: 15 amino acids. Germline CDR1 reads MGHDK; CDR2 reads SYGVNS. The CDR3 DNA is TGTGCCAGCAGTCGCTCCCATCGGGGTAATTCACCCCTCCACTTT. Amino acid sequence: CASSRSHRGNSPLHF.

The chain joins TRBV9 to TRBJ2-5; TRBD2 might be the D (6 bases). Germline CDR1 and CDR2: SGDLS and YYNGEE. This CDR3 has 13 amino acids. With 3 bases removed from V and 5 bases from J, the gap between germline ends came to 11 bases. CDR3 sequence (DNA): TGTGCCAGCAGCGGGAGGGCCTCGGAGACCCAGTACTTC. This translates into CASSGRASETQYF.

The V gene is TRBV7-9, the J gene TRBJ1-4; no definite D call. Germline CDR1 is SEHNR and CDR2 is FQNEAQ (reference sequence). The CDR3 has 14 residues. V lost 5 bases, J lost 10 bases, and 17 bases lay in between. In DNA, the CDR3 is TGTGCCAGCAGCGCCGCGGCGGGAGTGGGAAAACTGTTTTTT. It yields the protein CASSAAAGVGKLFF.

This clonotype turned up a few times. The rearrangement links TRBV20-1 to TRBJ2-4; 12 nucleotides match TRBD2. The CDR3 has 15 residues. The germline CDR1 and CDR2 sequences are DFQATT and SNEGSKA (reference sequence). V trimming: 7 bases; J trimming: 11 bases; junction bases outside the gene matches: 15. CDR3 in amino acids: CSGKPSGRASSLQYF. The CDR3 DNA follows: TGCAGTGGAAAGCCTAGCGGGAGGGCCTCAAGCCTTCAGTACTTC.

This clonotype was counted many times. The genes are TRBV12-3 or TRBV12-4 and TRBJ2-5; maybe TRBD2 (6 bases). The CDR3 consists of 13 residues. V shed 3 bases and J shed 4 bases, with 9 bases lying between them. The CDR3 protein is CASSLLGGETQYF. CDR3 sequence (DNA): TGTGCCAGCAGTTTGTTGGGGGGAGAGACCCAGTACTTC.

This clonotype came up many times. This chain uses TRBV20-1 with TRBJ2-2; tentatively, D is TRBD1 (6 bases). Per the germline V gene, CDR1 is DFQATT and CDR2 is SNEGSKA (reference sequence). The ends were cut back, 4 bases at V and 0 bases at J, with 9 bases in the middle. The CDR3 is 14 residues long. The CDR3, as DNA: TGCAGTGCTACCGGACAGACGAACACCGGGGAGCTGTTTTTT. Its translation is CSATGQTNTGELFF.

V is TRBV7-2 and J is TRBJ2-2; 9 bases are shared with TRBD1. Germline CDR1 SGHTA, CDR2 FQGNSA. V was clipped by 5 bases and J by 6 bases; unmatched bases: 7. This CDR3 contains 15 residues. This CDR3 reads CASSRLQGAAGELFF. CDR3 DNA: TGTGCCAGCAGCCGACTACAGGGGGCGGCCGGGGAGCTGTTTTTT.

This clonotype was seen a single time. A single base separates this from a much larger clone, so it may be a read error. The chain combines TRBV28 with TRBJ2-5, with TRBD2 matching 8 bases. Germline CDR1 and CDR2: MDHEN and SYDVKM. Trimming cost V 8 bases and J 3 bases; bases outside gene matches: 5. The CDR3 spans 13 residues. For the CDR3, the DNA is TGTGCCAGCGGAGCGGGAGCTGAAGAGACCCAGTACTTC. Its protein is CASGAGAEETQYF. The whole variable domain, remainder taken from reference TRBV28 and TRBJ2-5, is DVKVTQSSRYLVKRTGEKVFLECVQDMDHENMFWYRQDPGLGLRLIYFSYDVKMKEKGDIPEGYSVSREKKERFSLILESASTNQTSMYLCASGAGAEETQYFGPGTRLLVL.